This T cell receptor beta chain was retrieved from a study of blood T cell repertoires in COVID-19 (TCRdb year 2020). For the wider study: Samples from collaborators originated in the United States, Italy and Spain and spanned both the acute and convalescent phases of COVID-19. The material from the prospective study consisted of cDNA or gDNA derived from T cells, B-cell-depleted T cells, or PBMCs. Subjects who had been exposed to COVID-19, were actively infected with it, or had recovered from it provided the deeply sampled blood TCRbeta repertoires that made up the dataset. A freely available public database, intended as a resource for researchers studying the immune response to SARS-CoV-2, is where the repertoires were released. Samples came from the ongoing ImmuneRACE study (first 160 participants) plus 1,254 subjects from 6 global collaborators. Sample metadata almost always included a de-identified subject ID, COVID-19 status, age in years and sex. Where available, HLA class I and class II types were taken from metadata supplied by the sample provider and were not determined by assay-based typing.

The immunoSEQ Assay, a bias-controlled multiplex PCR, was used to amplify TCRbeta CDR3 regions from genomic DNA. The authors' analysis ran thus. The number of nucleated cells in each sample was estimated from the amplification of reference gene primers within the assay. Sequence reads were collapsed and filtered to measure the absolute abundance of every unique TCRbeta CDR3 rearrangement. For each sample, productive Simpson clonality was calculated as the square root of Simpson's diversity index over productive rearrangements. The table was pulled from immuneACCESS by TCRdb, which kept in-frame rearrangements only. Such tables lose some clones; where checked, under half of the loss comes from unresolved V genes, and the rest has no known cause. Clonal size and the V and J genes are those of that table, whereas D and trimming came from the DNA. The sample data list a few hundred thousand clones, and around 86% of these were observed just once. The biggest ten clones account for around 1.6% of the sample.

About this clone: There is no known antigen for this receptor. No per-base quality is available; no much larger clone lies one base away.

Whole blood was collected in K2EDTA tubes by collaborating institutions according to the institutions' own protocols. For TCRbeta analysis, collaborators shipped samples in one of three forms: frozen whole blood, isolated PBMCs, or DNA extracted from either of those sample types. The CDR3 covers 15 residues, taking in both the cysteine and the phenylalanine. This entry keeps only the CDR3 DNA: 45 bases, framed from base 1. CDR1 and CDR2 are read off the germline V gene (reference sequence) as LNHDA and SQIVND. Germline trimming: 3 bases from V, 0 bases from J; junction bases outside gene matches: 5. Study-level results and caveats: How much clinical and demographic metadata was included differed by source and by participant, and the metadata was provided uncurated.

Specimen: peripheral blood. This sequence uses TRBV19 and TRBJ2-7; 7 of the junction bases match TRBD1. The sequence came from a woman between 45 and 60 years old with acute or convalescent COVID-19. The sequenced DNA: TGTGCCAGTAGTATGGGGCAGGGGGTCTCCTACGAGCAGTACTTC. Translated, this is CASSMGQGVSYEQYF.